This T cell receptor (beta chain) was captured by sequencing in a study of control samples from healthy donors and cancer patients. Losses at the gene ends were 6 bases for V and 1 base for J; bases not matched to a gene: 8. The CDR3 has 16 amino acids. From germline, CDR1 is KGHDR and CDR2 SFDVKD. Measured with immunoSEQ multiplex PCR; TCRdb has only the in-frame clones, and not every one. Seen here are about 170,000 clones, 93% observed once, and the top ten hold over 4%. The table lists this clone with a count of one. The chain uses TRBV24-1 and TRBJ2-3; TRBD2 matches 8 bases. Material for sequencing was blood. The TCR sequence derives from a woman aged 55-70 years in good health. The CDR3 region has the DNA TGTGCCACCAGTCCAAGCGAACTAGCGGGCACAGATACGCAGTATTTT. Its translation is CATSPSELAGTDTQYF.